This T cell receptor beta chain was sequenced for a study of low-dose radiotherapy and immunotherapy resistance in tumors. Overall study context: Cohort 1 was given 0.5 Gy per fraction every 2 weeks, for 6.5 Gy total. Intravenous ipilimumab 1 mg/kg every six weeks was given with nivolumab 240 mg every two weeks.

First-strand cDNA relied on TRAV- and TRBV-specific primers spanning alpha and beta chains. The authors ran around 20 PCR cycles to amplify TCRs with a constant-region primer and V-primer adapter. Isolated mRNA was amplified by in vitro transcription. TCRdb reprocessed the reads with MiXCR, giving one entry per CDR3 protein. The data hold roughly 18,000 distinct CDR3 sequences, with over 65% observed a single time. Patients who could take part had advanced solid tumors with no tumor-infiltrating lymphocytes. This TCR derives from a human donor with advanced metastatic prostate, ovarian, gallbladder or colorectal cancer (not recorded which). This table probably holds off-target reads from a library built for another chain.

The CDR3 loop is CASSQDWTGEDTQYF. In DNA form, the CDR3 reads TGCGCCAGCAGCCAAGATTGGACAGGGGAAGATACGCAGTATTTT. The genes are TRBV4-1 and TRBJ2-3, with 9 bases lining up with TRBD1. After removal of 0 bases from V and 5 bases from J, the junction contained 3 bases not matched to a gene. Germline lookup yields CDR1 MGHRA and CDR2 YSYEKL. The CDR3 is 15 amino acids.